These 26 T cell receptor beta chains were sequenced from one sample in a study of response to subunit inactivated influenza vaccine. TCRdb processed the RT-PCR reads anew with MiXCR; each CDR3 protein has one entry. There are 600,000 to 850,000 distinct CDR3 sequences in the sample; 14% occur only once, and less than 9% lies in the top ten. The specimen was PBMCs from blood, collected roughly 15 days before vaccination. These receptors were obtained from a man aged 45-60 years who received an inactivated influenza vaccine.

J is TRBJ2-5 and V is TRBV19; D is undetermined. The ends were cut back, 4 bases at V and 2 bases at J, with 8 bases in the middle. Germline V gives CDR1 LNHDA, CDR2 SQIVND (reference sequence). CDR3 length: 13 amino acids. The CDR3 DNA reads as TGTGCCAGTAGTACCACGCGACAAGAGACCCAGTACTTC. Protein sequence: CASSTTRQETQYF.

The chain is built from TRBV11-1 and TRBJ2-2; 13 bases agree with TRBD2. The CDR3 has 15 amino acids. The ends lost 5 bases at V and 6 bases at J; junction bases unmatched: 3. Germline-derived CDR1 and CDR2 are SGHAT and FQDESV (reference sequence). CDR3 sequence: CASSPGTSGAGELFF. CDR3 coding DNA: TGTGCCAGCAGCCCCGGGACTAGCGGGGCCGGGGAGCTGTTTTTT.

This clonotype has ten or more counts. The chain employs TRBV27 and TRBJ2-1; no clear D gene. Per the germline V gene, CDR1 is MNHEY and CDR2 is SMNVEV (reference sequence). The CDR3 totals 11 residues. V was shortened by 8 bases and J by 0 bases, with 2 bases between the two germline ends. In DNA, the CDR3 is TGTGCCAGCGCCTCCTACAATGAGCAGTTCTTC. It is translated as CASASYNEQFF.

The CDR3 DNA sequence: TGCAGTGCTCAGGGGGCCTTAAATCAGCCCCAGCATTTT. Protein: CSAQGALNQPQHF. V gene TRBV20-1 combines with J gene TRBJ1-5; 8 bases line up with TRBD1. V lost 5 bases, J lost 4 bases, and 4 bases stayed unmatched. Per the germline V gene, CDR1 is DFQATT and CDR2 is SNEGSKA (reference sequence). The CDR3 loop spans 13 amino acids.

In its sample, this clonotype was seen a few times. The chain employs TRBV24-1 and TRBJ2-3, with no clear D. This CDR3 contains 12 residues. V was clipped by 9 bases and J by 3 bases, with 9 bases between them. Looked up from germline, CDR1 is KGHDR and CDR2 is SFDVKD. This chain's CDR3 is CATPDETDTQYF. The CDR3 DNA follows: TGTGCCACCCCTGACGAAACAGATACGCAGTATTTT.

This clonotype was counted a few times. The genes are TRBV2 and TRBJ2-3; TRBD2 aligns across 9 bases. The CDR3 contains 17 residues. Germline trimming cut 7 bases from V and 5 bases from J; bases unmatched to any gene: 16. Germline CDR1 is SNHLY and CDR2 is FYNNEI. CDR3 sequence: CASISGVAGVMVDTQYF. CDR3 DNA sequence: TGTGCCAGCATCTCCGGAGTAGCGGGGGTAATGGTAGATACGCAGTATTTT.

This clonotype showed up just a few times. CDR3 in DNA: TGTGCCATCAGACCCCTTGAGAACAGTGAGCAGTTCTTC. Translation: CAIRPLENSEQFF. The V and J genes are TRBV10-3 and TRBJ2-1, with D uncertain. Germline V gives CDR1 ENHRY, CDR2 SYGVKD. V gave up 6 bases and J gave up 9 bases, with 15 bases separating them. The CDR3 runs to 13 residues.

In its sample, this clonotype was seen a few times. This rearrangement joins TRBV30 to TRBJ2-7, with D possibly called TRBD1 or TRBD2 (7 bases each). V lost 5 bases to trimming and J lost 3 bases, with 26 bases between them. CDR3 length equals 17 residues. CDR1 and CDR2 from the germline V gene are GTSNPN and SVGIG (reference sequence). In DNA form, the CDR3 reads TGTGCCTGGGGGGGGGACAGCCAATACGGAATTGGCTACGAGCAGTACTTC. Residues: CAWGGDSQYGIGYEQYF. The whole variable domain, remainder taken from reference TRBV30 and TRBJ2-7, is SQTIHQWPATLVQPVGSPLSLECTVEGTSNPNLYWYRQAAGRGLQLLFYSVGIGQISSEVPQNLSASRPQDRQFILSSKKLLLSDSGFYLCAWGGDSQYGIGYEQYFGPGTRLTVT.

The rearrangement joins TRBV18 to TRBJ2-3; D not certain. Trimming left V 4 bases short and J 0 bases short, with 11 bases between. This CDR3 region has 15 residues. Germline V gene lookup returns CDR1 KGHSH and CDR2 LQKENI. The CDR3 DNA reads TGTGCCAGCTCACTATCTACGGACAGCACAGATACGCAGTATTTT. As protein: CASSLSTDSTDTQYF.

This clonotype was counted only a few times. This chain connects TRBV25-1 to TRBJ2-5; tentative D call: TRBD2 (6 bases). V was pared by 0 bases and J by 3 bases, with 14 bases between. Per germline, CDR1 MGHDK and CDR2 SYGVNS. This CDR3 spans 16 amino acids. In DNA, the CDR3 is TGTGCCAGCAGTGAATATCGGACTAATCAAAAAGAGACCCAGTACTTC. This encodes CASSEYRTNQKETQYF.

This clonotype was recorded a few times. The chain uses TRBV24-1 and TRBJ1-5; D is undetermined. From germline, CDR1 is KGHDR and CDR2 SFDVKD. The V end was cut by 6 bases, the J end by 4 bases, with 6 bases between. The CDR3 contains 12 residues. CDR3 sequence (DNA): TGTGCCACCAGTAGCCGGAATCAGCCCCAGCATTTT. It encodes CATSSRNQPQHF.

In its sample, this clonotype was seen many times. The V and J genes are TRBV10-3 and TRBJ2-3; 10 nucleotides match TRBD2. The germline V gene has CDR1 ENHRY and CDR2 SYGVKD. Trimming took 6 bases from V and 4 from J; bases not matched to a gene: 7. CDR3 length: 15 amino acids. CDR3 region: CAISQAGGPADTQYF. The CDR3 DNA follows: TGTGCCATCAGCCAAGCGGGAGGGCCCGCAGATACGCAGTATTTT.

This clonotype has more than one count but fewer than ten. V gene TRBV12-3 or TRBV12-4 combines with J gene TRBJ1-2; D is undetermined. This CDR3 contains 12 residues. V was shortened by 5 bases and J by 4 bases, with 8 bases between the two germline ends. In DNA form, the CDR3 reads TGTGCCAGCAGTACAACCCCCTATGGCTACACCTTC. Translated, it gives CASSTTPYGYTF.

The chain carries TRBV5-6 and TRBJ2-7; 9 bases map to TRBD1. CDR3 length: 15 amino acids. Germline V gene data show CDR1 as SGHDT and CDR2 as YYEEEE. V shed 3 bases, J shed 6 bases, and the junction held 10 bases outside the gene matches. The CDR3 spells CASSYRDRESSEQYF. The CDR3 region has the DNA TGTGCCAGCAGCTACCGGGACAGGGAGTCATCCGAGCAGTACTTC.

This clonotype was counted many times. V usage is TRBV15 and J usage is TRBJ2-6; D may be TRBD2 (6 bases). Germline CDR1 is LNHNV and CDR2 is YYDKDF (reference sequence). The CDR3 has 15 amino acids. V lost 1 base to trimming and J lost 3 bases, with 7 bases between them. The CDR3 spells CATSRVGLGANVLTF. For the CDR3, the DNA is TGTGCCACCAGCAGAGTGGGACTTGGGGCCAACGTCCTGACTTTC.

V gene TRBV20-1 combines with J gene TRBJ2-5, with TRBD1 identical over 9 bases. J was trimmed by 2 bases and V by 3 bases; bases with no gene match: 4. Germline V gene lookup returns CDR1 DFQATT and CDR2 SNEGSKA (reference sequence). The CDR3 is made up of 14 amino acids. The CDR3, as DNA: TGCAGTGCTAGCCGGGACAGGGAGCAAGAGACCCAGTACTTC. It translates to CSASRDREQETQYF.

This clonotype was seen a few times. V gene TRBV11-3 combines with J gene TRBJ2-1; D gene ambiguous. CDR3 size: 15 residues. The V end lost 2 bases, the J end lost 2 bases, and 10 bases lay between the germline ends. CDR1 SGHNT and CDR2 YENEEA come from the germline V gene. CDR3 loop: CASSLLGGPYNEQFF. The CDR3 bases are TGTGCCAGCAGCTTACTTGGCGGTCCCTACAATGAGCAGTTCTTC. Complete variable domain (other parts from reference TRBV11-3 and TRBJ2-1): EAGVVQSPRYKIIEKKQPVAFWCNPISGHNTLYWYLQNLGQGPELLIRYENEEAVDDSQLPKDRFSAERLKGVDSTLKIQPAELGDSAVYLCASSLLGGPYNEQFFGPGTRLTVL.

The genes are TRBV18 and TRBJ2-7; tentatively, D is TRBD1 (6 bases). From germline, CDR1 is KGHSH and CDR2 LQKENI. With 5 bases removed from V and 3 bases from J, the gap between germline ends came to 17 bases. The CDR3 has 15 amino acids. The CDR3 protein is CASSSTATGYYEQYF. The CDR3 bases are TGTGCCAGCTCATCGACCGCAACAGGGTACTACGAGCAGTACTTC.

V gene TRBV7-8 combines with J gene TRBJ1-5; D is ambiguous. The V end lost 1 base, the J end lost 0 bases, and 10 bases lay between the germline ends. The CDR3 spans 16 residues. The germline V gene encodes CDR1 SGHVS and CDR2 FQNEAQ. The CDR3 is CASSLGAGRSNQPQHF. The CDR3 nucleotides are TGTGCCAGCAGCTTAGGGGCTGGGCGTAGCAATCAGCCCCAGCATTTT.

The table lists this clonotype with a few counts. This chain uses TRBV7-2 with TRBJ2-7, with TRBD1 matching 7 bases. The V gene end was trimmed by 5 bases and the J gene end by 4 bases; junction bases not matched to a gene: 14. Germline V CDR1 and CDR2: SGHTA, FQGNSA. CDR3 size: 16 residues. The CDR3 DNA is TGTGCCAGCAGCCGATATGGCATGGGGACAGAATACGAGCAGTACTTC. As protein: CASSRYGMGTEYEQYF.

The V and J genes are TRBV25-1 and TRBJ1-6; D is undetermined. V lost 6 bases, J lost 7 bases, and 10 bases lay in between. The CDR3 loop spans 13 amino acids. CDR1 MGHDK and CDR2 SYGVNS come from the germline V gene. The CDR3 loop reads CASRGLRNSPLHF. CDR3 nucleotides: TGTGCCAGCAGGGGTTTGAGGAATTCACCCCTCCACTTT.

The rearrangement links TRBV6-2 or TRBV6-3 to TRBJ2-1; weak D call: TRBD2 (6 bases). Germline V gene sequence: CDR1 MNHEY, CDR2 SVGEGT. CDR3 length equals 14 residues. V lost 7 bases to trimming and J lost 12 bases, with 22 bases between them. The CDR3 DNA reads TGTGCCAGCACCGATAGGGGACTCCCCCGCGTGCAGTTCTTC. Translation: CASTDRGLPRVQFF.

This clonotype came up a few times. The V call is TRBV28, the J call TRBJ1-2; 12 nucleotides align to TRBD1. Unmatched junction bases numbered 6, after V lost 3 bases and J lost 10 bases. Germline CDR1 MDHEN, CDR2 SYDVKM. The CDR3 is 14 residues long. CDR3 protein: CASSLSGTGGVYTF. CDR3 coding DNA: TGTGCCAGCAGTTTGTCCGGGACAGGGGGCGTCTACACCTTC.

This clonotype has just a few counts. The chain uses TRBV4-1 and TRBJ2-3; TRBD2 aligns across 8 bases. In germline, CDR1 is MGHRA, CDR2 YSYEKL. There are 18 residues in the CDR3. The J segment lost 5 bases and the V segment lost 1 base, leaving 14 bases of the junction unmatched. For the CDR3, the DNA is TGCGCCAGCAGCCAAGTCCCTTTAGGGGCGGGGGGAGAAGATACGCAGTATTTT. This gives the protein CASSQVPLGAGGEDTQYF.

V usage is TRBV20-1 and J usage is TRBJ1-2, with 8 positions matching TRBD1. Germline V gene sequence: CDR1 DFQATT, CDR2 SNEGSKA (reference sequence). Trimming at V came to 6 bases and at J to 4 bases, leaving 7 bases not matched to a gene. This CDR3 contains 13 residues. CDR3 region: CSAISGQAYGYTF. In DNA form, the CDR3 reads TGCAGTGCAATATCGGGACAGGCCTATGGCTACACCTTC.

In regard to this clonotype: A much larger clone lies a single base off, so this may be a read error. The chain combines TRBV12-3 or TRBV12-4 with TRBJ1-1, with TRBD1 matching 7 bases. The CDR3 consists of 14 residues. After removal of 0 bases from V and 5 bases from J, the junction contained 3 bases not matched to a gene. CDR3 bases: TGTGCCAGCAGTTTAGCGGACAGGTTTACTGAAGCTTTCTTT. Encoded protein: CASSLADRFTEAFF.